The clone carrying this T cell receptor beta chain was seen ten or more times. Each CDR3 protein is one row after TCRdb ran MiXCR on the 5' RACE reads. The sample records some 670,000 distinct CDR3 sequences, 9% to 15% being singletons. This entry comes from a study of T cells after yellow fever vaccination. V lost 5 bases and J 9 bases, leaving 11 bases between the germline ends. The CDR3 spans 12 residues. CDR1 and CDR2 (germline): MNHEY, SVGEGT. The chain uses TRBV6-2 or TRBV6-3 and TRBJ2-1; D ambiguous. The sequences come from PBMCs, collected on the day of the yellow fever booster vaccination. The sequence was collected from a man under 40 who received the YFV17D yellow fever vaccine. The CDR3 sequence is CASSLSRTEQFF. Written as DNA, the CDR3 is TGTGCCAGCAGTCTATCTAGAACTGAGCAGTTCTTC.